What follows are 4 T cell receptor beta chains derived from one specimen sequenced in a study of cytomegalovirus exposure and HLA in healthy donors. The method was immunoSEQ multiplex PCR; TCRdb's version includes in-frame clones alone and lacks a portion of them. The sample shows 100,000 to 150,000 clones, 95% to 96% of them seen only once. Sequences were obtained from PBMCs. These receptors were collected from a man between 18 and 29 years old in good health and CMV-seronegative.

This chain connects TRBV5-4 to TRBJ2-7; TRBD2 is a possible D gene (5 bases). CDR1 and CDR2 from the germline V gene are SGHNT and YYREEE (reference sequence). Trimming pared 4 bases from V and 2 bases from J, leaving 19 bases between. The CDR3 sequence is 16 residues long. This chain's CDR3 is CASSVQRGYSAYEQYF. In DNA, the CDR3 is TGTGCCAGCAGCGTTCAACGGGGTTATTCCGCCTACGAGCAGTACTTC.

The genes are TRBV18 and TRBJ2-7; weak D call: TRBD2 (6 bases). The CDR3 is 13 amino acids. The germline V gene has CDR1 KGHSH and CDR2 LQKENI. V was clipped by 0 bases and J by 7 bases, with 10 bases between them. Here the CDR3 DNA reads TGTGCCAGCTCACCACCGTCGGGAGTGGAGCAGTACTTC. Translated, it gives CASSPPSGVEQYF.

The chain uses TRBV27 and TRBJ2-2; TRBD2 aligns across 11 bases. With V trimmed by 3 bases and J by 5 bases, 5 bases remained unmatched. Germline CDR1 and CDR2: MNHEY and SMNVEV (reference sequence). This CDR3 is built from 16 residues. Written as DNA, the CDR3 is TGTGCCAGCAGTTTTAGCGGGAGGGCCCTTACCGGGGAGCTGTTTTTT. Amino acids: CASSFSGRALTGELFF.

CDR3 in amino acids: CASSNLTSWRYNEQFF. The CDR3 coding sequence is TGTGCCAGTAGTAACCTGACTAGTTGGCGCTACAATGAGCAGTTCTTC. The chain is built from TRBV19 and TRBJ2-1, with a weak D call TRBD2 (6 bases). V was shortened by 4 bases and J by 3 bases, with 16 bases between the two germline ends. Germline loops: CDR1 LNHDA, CDR2 SQIVND (reference sequence). This CDR3 is built from 16 residues. The full variable domain, its missing parts supplied by reference TRBV19 and TRBJ2-1, is DGGITQSPKYLFRKEGQNVTLSCEQNLNHDAMYWYRQDPGQGLRLIYYSQIVNDFQKGDIAEGYSVSREKKESFPLTVTSAQKNPTAFYLCASSNLTSWRYNEQFFGPGTRLTVL.